The 4 T cell receptor beta chains listed next were all sequenced from one sample in a study of blood T cell repertoires in COVID-19. The assay was immunoSEQ multiplex PCR, and TCRdb's table has in-frame clones only and misses some. This table has about 230,000 clones, roughly 89% appearing once. Specimen: PBMCs or T cells enriched from blood (not recorded which). These receptors originate from a woman aged 30 to 39 with acute COVID-19.

The chain carries TRBV5-1 and TRBJ1-2, with D tentatively TRBD1 (6 bases). V gave up 4 bases and J gave up 6 bases, with 10 bases separating them. Germline V CDR1 and CDR2: SGHRS, YFSETQ. The CDR3 is made up of 12 amino acids. CDR3 coding DNA: TGCGCCAGCAGCCCCGAGGGGGATGGCTACACCTTC. Translated: CASSPEGDGYTF.

A single count supports this clone. The CDR3 spells CASSFLGANEQFF. CDR3 in DNA: TGTGCCAGCAGCTTCCTAGGGGCCAATGAGCAGTTCTTC. The chain links TRBV7-8 to TRBJ2-1, with TRBD1 as a possible D gene (5 bases). CDR3 size: 13 residues. Trimming removed 3 bases from V and 6 bases from J, with 9 bases in between. Germline loops: CDR1 SGHVS, CDR2 FQNEAQ.

The CDR3 bases are TGTGCCAGCAGCTTAACAGGGTCGACGAACACTGAAGCTTTCTTT. Translation: CASSLTGSTNTEAFF. The chain carries TRBV7-2 and TRBJ1-1; perhaps TRBD1 as D (6 bases). The CDR3 spans 15 residues. From germline, CDR1 is SGHTA and CDR2 FQGNSA. The V end lost 2 bases, the J end lost 1 base, and 11 bases lay between the germline ends.

The DNA for the CDR3 is TGTGCCAGCAAAGGGGATGGTGGTGGCTACACCTTC. It yields the protein CASKGDGGGYTF. This rearrangement joins TRBV28 to TRBJ1-2, with a possible D match to TRBD1 (5 bases). Trimming removed 7 bases at V and 7 bases at J, with 13 bases between. The CDR3 has 12 amino acids. Per germline, CDR1 MDHEN and CDR2 SYDVKM.